Given below is one T cell receptor (beta chain) in context. All gene names here are mouse names. Once RNA had been extracted, it was reverse transcribed into cDNA to act as the sequencing template. Using immunoSEQ multiplex PCR, the repertoire was profiled, and TCRdb retains in-frame clones only, with some absent. The repertoire consists of over 250,000 clones, none detected only once. The sample comes from a study of CD8+ T cells in alopecia areata. The pooled cutaneous lymph node cells were sorted using several markers (CD4, CD8alpha, NKG2D, NKG2ACE and others). This receptor was taken from a C3H/HeJ mouse with alopecia areata. The MHC haplotype recorded for the strain is H2-k. Material: CD4+ T cells sorted from a lymph node.

The sequenced part of the CDR3 DNA is TGCACCTGCAGTGTCCGGGACTGGGGGGCCTCAGACACCGGG. This encodes CTCSVRDWGASDTG. The CDR3 in full is CTCSVRDWGASDTGQLYF. The V gene is TRBV1, the J gene TRBJ2-2; 12 bases match TRBD2. With the read ending 4 residues before the CDR3 end, the germline J gene is used to fill in that end. Trimming took 4 bases from V and 3 from J; bases not matched to a gene: 9. Germline V lookup: CDR1 NSQYPW, CDR2 LRSPGD (reference sequence). CDR3 length equals 18 residues.